This T cell receptor beta chain was captured by sequencing in a study of naive and memory T cell subsets. General study results and limits: A few larger clonotypes appeared in naive repertoires, especially CD8, possibly memory cells re-expressing CD45RA.

An equimolar mix of two oligonucleotides served as the beta constant-region primer for TRBC1 and TRBC2. Nested alpha and beta constant-region primers with the SP2 primer drove four PCR rounds on ligated cDNA. TCRdb fed the UMI-ligation and nested PCR reads into MiXCR, producing one record per CDR3 protein. The sample carries around 140,000 distinct CDR3 sequences, roughly 23% recorded once. This CDR3 has 13 amino acids. V lost 8 bases and J 5 bases, leaving 14 bases between the germline ends. Germline CDR1 reads MNHEY; CDR2 reads SVGAGI. This clonotype has just a few counts. Its antigen is as yet unknown.

The receptor comes from a human donor in good health. The chain couples TRBV6-5 to TRBJ2-3; TRBD2 might be the D (5 bases). Specimen: naive CD4+ T cells from blood. The CDR3 sequence: CASLGSFGDTQYF. DNA of the CDR3: TGTGCCAGCTTGGGGAGTTTTGGAGATACGCAGTATTTT.